This passage covers 18 T cell receptor beta chains from one sample sequenced in a study of cytomegalovirus exposure and HLA in healthy donors. Primers included in the PCR were 60 Vbeta and 13 Jbeta primers. Data came from immunoSEQ multiplex PCR; TCRdb stores just in-frame clones and leaves some out. The sample records about 77,000 clones, about three quarters being singletons. What was sequenced was PBMCs. These receptors were obtained from a man aged 35 to 55 in good health and CMV-seronegative.

This chain uses TRBV27 with TRBJ2-2; TRBD1 matches at 7 bases. Germline assignment: CDR1 MNHEY and CDR2 SMNVEV (reference sequence). The V and J ends lost 5 bases and 6 bases, in that order; junction bases with no gene match: 6. The CDR3 contains 14 residues. The CDR3 region has the DNA TGTGCCAGCAGTGTCACAGGGGTTCCCGGGGAGCTGTTTTTT. Its translation: CASSVTGVPGELFF.

The chain employs TRBV6-1 and TRBJ1-1; possible D gene TRBD1, 6 bases. Germline CDR1 MNHNS, CDR2 SASEGT. The V end lost 5 bases, the J end lost 5 bases, and 9 bases lay between the germline ends. CDR3 size: 12 residues. The CDR3 nucleotides read TGTGCCAGCAGTAGGGGGATAACTGAAGCTTTCTTT. Translation: CASSRGITEAFF.

This rearrangement joins TRBV2 to TRBJ2-2, with a possible D match to TRBD2 (6 bases). CDR3 length: 15 amino acids. Trimming shortened V by 2 bases and J by 7 bases, and 14 bases separated the two germline ends. CDR1 and CDR2 (germline): SNHLY, FYNNEI. CDR3 residues: CASSEIVKGLGELFF. The CDR3 DNA sequence: TGTGCCAGCAGTGAAATCGTTAAGGGACTCGGGGAGCTGTTTTTT.

CDR3 protein: CASSVSGRGADNEQFF. CDR3 coding DNA: TGTGCCAGCAGCGTATCGGGCAGGGGAGCGGACAATGAGCAGTTCTTC. The chain uses TRBV9 and TRBJ2-1; D is perhaps TRBD1 (6 bases). CDR3 length: 16 residues. Germline V gives CDR1 SGDLS, CDR2 YYNGEE. V lost 1 base, J lost 5 bases, and 16 bases lay in between.

The genes are TRBV4-2 and TRBJ2-1; D not resolved. The V and J ends lost 1 base and 0 bases respectively, with 16 bases between them. CDR1 and CDR2 from the germline V gene are LGHNA and YNFKEQ. The CDR3 is made up of 18 amino acids. The CDR3 protein is CASSQGVAPQYSYNEQFF. The CDR3 DNA is TGTGCCAGCAGCCAAGGAGTAGCTCCCCAATACTCCTACAATGAGCAGTTCTTC.

The genes are TRBV4-1 and TRBJ1-5, with TRBD1 matching 9 bases. This CDR3 is 15 amino acids long. From germline, CDR1 is MGHRA and CDR2 YSYEKL. The junction had 4 bases not matched to a gene; V was cut back by 1 base and J by 6 bases. CDR3: CASSQVQGARQPQHF. The CDR3 DNA follows: TGCGCCAGCAGCCAAGTACAGGGGGCCCGTCAGCCCCAGCATTTT.

The V and J genes are TRBV15 and TRBJ1-1; D ambiguous. This CDR3 is built from 14 residues. V lost 0 bases, J lost 4 bases, and 9 bases lay in between. Germline V gives CDR1 LNHNV, CDR2 YYDKDF (reference sequence). The chain's CDR3 is CATSRDLSLTEAFF. The CDR3 DNA reads as TGTGCCACCAGCAGAGATCTCTCCCTCACTGAAGCTTTCTTT.

The rearrangement joins TRBV27 to TRBJ2-7; 10 bases agree with TRBD1. The ends lost 4 bases at V and 6 bases at J; junction bases unmatched: 12. Germline V lookup: CDR1 MNHEY, CDR2 SMNVEV (reference sequence). The CDR3 loop spans 16 amino acids. CDR3 DNA sequence: TGTGCCAGCAGTTCTATTCGGACAGGGGGAGGGATCGAGCAGTACTTC. The encoded protein is CASSSIRTGGGIEQYF.

The V gene is TRBV7-2, the J gene TRBJ1-1; D not resolved. Germline loops: CDR1 SGHTA, CDR2 FQGNSA. V lost 3 bases, J lost 0 bases, and 5 bases lay in between. This CDR3 region has 13 residues. The CDR3 protein is CASSLEMNTEAFF. Here the CDR3 DNA reads TGTGCCAGCAGCTTGGAGATGAACACTGAAGCTTTCTTT.

This clone was found a few times. Sequence at one end of the junction differs from germline and may be a read error. This chain joins TRBV19 and TRBJ2-7; TRBD2 matches at 10 bases. The CDR3 runs 14 residues. Germline V gene sequence: CDR1 LNHDA, CDR2 SQIVND (reference sequence). The CDR3 DNA is TGTGCCAGTAGTTTAGCGGGAGGCTCCCACGAGCAGTACTTC. It codes for CASSLAGGSHEQYF.

This clone was counted only a few times. The chain combines TRBV14 with TRBJ1-1; TRBD1 matches 7 bases. Losses at the gene ends were 4 bases for V and 9 bases for J; bases not matched to a gene: 5. Germline loops: CDR1 SGHDN, CDR2 FVKESK. CDR3 length equals 12 residues. CDR3 in amino acids: CASSPDRAKAFF. CDR3 bases: TGTGCCAGCAGCCCAGACAGGGCGAAAGCTTTCTTT.

This clone was seen just once. J is TRBJ1-1 and V is TRBV11-3, with 8 bases matching TRBD1. The CDR3 loop spans 15 amino acids. J was trimmed by 1 base and V by 4 bases; bases with no gene match: 5. The germline V gene encodes CDR1 SGHNT and CDR2 YENEEA. CDR3 in amino acids: CASSWGGTGNTEAFF. For the CDR3, the DNA is TGTGCCAGCAGCTGGGGCGGGACAGGGAACACTGAAGCTTTCTTT.

The chain employs TRBV29-1 and TRBJ2-6; 10 bases fit TRBD1. J was trimmed by 4 bases and V by 3 bases; bases with no gene match: 3. Per germline, CDR1 SQVTM and CDR2 ANQGSEA. The CDR3 loop spans 15 amino acids. The CDR3 reads CSVEGQGPGANVLTF. The DNA of the CDR3 is TGCAGCGTTGAGGGACAGGGGCCCGGGGCCAACGTCCTGACTTTC.

The CDR3 loop reads CASSLEGTGLNEKLFF. The CDR3 DNA reads as TGTGCCAGCAGCTTAGAGGGGACAGGGCTTAATGAAAAACTGTTTTTT. The chain carries TRBV7-9 and TRBJ1-4; 9 positions match TRBD1. CDR3 length equals 16 residues. Germline CDR1 and CDR2: SEHNR and FQNEAQ (reference sequence). V lost 1 base, J lost 4 bases, and 4 bases stayed unmatched.

V is TRBV7-2 and J is TRBJ2-3, with D unclear. The ends were cut back, 5 bases at V and 2 bases at J, with 5 bases in the middle. The CDR3 is made up of 12 amino acids. Germline V lookup: CDR1 SGHTA, CDR2 FQGNSA. In nucleotides, the CDR3 is TGTGCCAGCAGCGGAGTCACAGATACGCAGTATTTT. Protein: CASSGVTDTQYF. The full variable domain, rest sourced from reference TRBV7-2 and TRBJ2-3, is GAGVSQSPSNKVTEKGKDVELRCDPISGHTALYWYRQSLGQGLEFLIYFQGNSAPDKSGLPSDRFSAERTGGSVSTLTIQRTQQEDSAVYLCASSGVTDTQYFGPGTRLTVL.

The gene calls are TRBV14 and TRBJ2-7, with D possibly being TRBD1 (5 bases). CDR1 and CDR2 (germline): SGHDN, FVKESK. The ends were cut back, 4 bases at V and 0 bases at J, with 10 bases in the middle. CDR3 length: 14 residues. The CDR3 nucleotides are TGTGCCAGCAGCCCGGACACCCTCTCCTACGAGCAGTACTTC. Amino acids: CASSPDTLSYEQYF.

This clone was observed a handful of times. The J gene is TRBJ2-1, the V gene TRBV9, with D tentatively TRBD2 (6 bases). Trimming left V 0 bases short and J 7 bases short, with 14 bases between. Germline CDR1 is SGDLS and CDR2 is YYNGEE. The CDR3 runs 15 residues. The CDR3 spells CASSVGGGIGNEQFF. The CDR3 DNA follows: TGTGCCAGCAGCGTAGGGGGCGGGATTGGTAATGAGCAGTTCTTC.

This sequence joins TRBV28 and TRBJ2-1, with 11 bases fitting TRBD2. The V gene's germline CDR1 is MDHEN and CDR2 SYDVKM. V gave up 0 bases and J gave up 10 bases; unmatched junction bases: 5. The CDR3 consists of 15 residues. CDR3 protein: CASSLWLAGGGEQFF. CDR3 bases: TGTGCCAGCAGTTTATGGCTAGCGGGAGGAGGGGAGCAGTTCTTC.